The text below deals with one TCR beta chain. This specimen comes from a study of glioma-infiltrating T cells. Amplification of TCR alpha and beta CDR3 regions from RNA used iRepertoire nested multiplex PCR. TCRdb analysed the multiplex PCR reads with MiXCR anew, one entry per CDR3 protein. The sample consists of under 150,000 distinct CDR3 sequences, around 23% of them appearing once. The CDR3 is 13 residues long. V lost 4 bases and J lost 9, with 12 bases in between. Per the germline V gene, CDR1 is KGHDR and CDR2 is SFDVKD. Sequenced input: glioma tissue, nonneoplastic brain tissue, or PBMCs (not recorded which). The sequence was collected from a human donor with low-grade glioma or glioblastoma, undergoing nonglioma brain surgery, or in good health (not recorded which). The V call is TRBV24-1, the J call TRBJ1-5; D gene ambiguous. CDR3 sequence (DNA): TGTGCCACCAGTGACCCCTCAGGCGGGCCCCAGCATTTT. Protein product: CATSDPSGGPQHF.